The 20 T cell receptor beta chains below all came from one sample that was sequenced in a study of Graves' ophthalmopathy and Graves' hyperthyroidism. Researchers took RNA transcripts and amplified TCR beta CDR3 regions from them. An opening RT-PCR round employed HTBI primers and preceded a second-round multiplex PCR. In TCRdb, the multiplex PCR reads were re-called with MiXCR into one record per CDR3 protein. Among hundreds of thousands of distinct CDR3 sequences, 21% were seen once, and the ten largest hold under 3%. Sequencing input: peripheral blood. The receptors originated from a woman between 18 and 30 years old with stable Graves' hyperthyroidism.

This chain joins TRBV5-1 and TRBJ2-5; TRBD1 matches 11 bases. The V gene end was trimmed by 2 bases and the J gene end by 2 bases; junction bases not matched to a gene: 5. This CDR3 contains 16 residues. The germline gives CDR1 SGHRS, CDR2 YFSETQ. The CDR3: CASSFTGTGGQETQYF. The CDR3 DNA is TGCGCCAGCAGCTTTACCGGGACAGGGGGACAAGAGACCCAGTACTTC. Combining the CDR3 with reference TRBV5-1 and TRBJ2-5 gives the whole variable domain KAGVTQTPRYLIKTRGQQVTLSCSPISGHRSVSWYQQTPGQGLQFLFEYFSETQRNKGNFPGRFSGRQFSNSRSEMNVSTLELGDSALYLCASSFTGTGGQETQYFGPGTRLLVL.

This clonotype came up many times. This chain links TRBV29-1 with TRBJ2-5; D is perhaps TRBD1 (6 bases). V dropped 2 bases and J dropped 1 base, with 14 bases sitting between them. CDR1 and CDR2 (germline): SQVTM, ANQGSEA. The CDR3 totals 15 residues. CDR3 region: CSVEPRGRGQETQYF. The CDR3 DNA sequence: TGCAGCGTTGAACCCCGGGGCAGGGGCCAAGAGACCCAGTACTTC.

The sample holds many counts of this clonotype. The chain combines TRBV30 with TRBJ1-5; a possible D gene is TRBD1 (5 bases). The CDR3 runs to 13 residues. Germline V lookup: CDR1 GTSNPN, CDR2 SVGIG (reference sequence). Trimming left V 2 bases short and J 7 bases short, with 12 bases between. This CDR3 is CAWSQGKGQPQHF. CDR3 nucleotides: TGTGCCTGGAGTCAGGGTAAGGGCCAGCCCCAGCATTTT.

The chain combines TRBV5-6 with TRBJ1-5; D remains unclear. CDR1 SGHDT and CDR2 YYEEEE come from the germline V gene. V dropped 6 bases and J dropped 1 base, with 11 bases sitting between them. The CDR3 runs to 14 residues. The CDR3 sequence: CASTPGPSNQPQHF. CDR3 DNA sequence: TGTGCCAGCACCCCCGGCCCGAGCAATCAGCCCCAGCATTTT. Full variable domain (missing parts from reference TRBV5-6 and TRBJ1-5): DAGVTQSPTHLIKTRGQQVTLRCSPKSGHDTVSWYQQALGQGPQFIFQYYEEEERQRGNFPDRFSGHQFPNYSSELNVNALLLGDSALYLCASTPGPSNQPQHFGDGTRLSIL.

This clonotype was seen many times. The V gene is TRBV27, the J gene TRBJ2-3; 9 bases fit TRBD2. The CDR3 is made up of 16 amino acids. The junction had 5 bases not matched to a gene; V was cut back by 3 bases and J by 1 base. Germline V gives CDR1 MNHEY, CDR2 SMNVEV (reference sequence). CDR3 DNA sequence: TGTGCCAGCAGTTTCCTGACTAGCGGAGGCACAGATACGCAGTATTTT. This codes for CASSFLTSGGTDTQYF.

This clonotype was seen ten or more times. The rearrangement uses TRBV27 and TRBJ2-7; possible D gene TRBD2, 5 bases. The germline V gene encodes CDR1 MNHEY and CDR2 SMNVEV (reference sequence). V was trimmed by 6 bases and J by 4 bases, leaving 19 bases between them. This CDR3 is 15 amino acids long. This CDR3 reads CASSLLSRGPYEQYF. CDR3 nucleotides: TGTGCCAGCAGCCTCCTTTCGAGAGGGCCGTACGAGCAGTACTTC.

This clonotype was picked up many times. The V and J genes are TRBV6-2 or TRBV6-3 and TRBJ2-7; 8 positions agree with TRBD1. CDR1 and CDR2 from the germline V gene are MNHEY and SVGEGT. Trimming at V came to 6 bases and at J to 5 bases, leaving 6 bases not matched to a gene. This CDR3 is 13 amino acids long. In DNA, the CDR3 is TGTGCCAGCAGCCCAGGGGGCCGGAACGAGCAGTACTTC. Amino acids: CASSPGGRNEQYF.

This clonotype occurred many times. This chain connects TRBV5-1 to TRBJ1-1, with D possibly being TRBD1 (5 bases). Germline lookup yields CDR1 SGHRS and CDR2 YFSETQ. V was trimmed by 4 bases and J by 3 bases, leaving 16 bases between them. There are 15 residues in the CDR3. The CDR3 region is CASSPGGVSYTEAFF. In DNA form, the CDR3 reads TGCGCCAGCAGCCCAGGAGGGGTTAGTTACACTGAAGCTTTCTTT.

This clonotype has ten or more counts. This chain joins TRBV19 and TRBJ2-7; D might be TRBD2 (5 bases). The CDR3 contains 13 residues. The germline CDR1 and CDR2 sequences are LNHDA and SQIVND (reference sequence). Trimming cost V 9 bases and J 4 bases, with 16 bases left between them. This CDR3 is CASEGPFGYEQYF. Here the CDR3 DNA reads TGTGCCAGCGAGGGCCCCTTCGGGTACGAGCAGTACTTC.

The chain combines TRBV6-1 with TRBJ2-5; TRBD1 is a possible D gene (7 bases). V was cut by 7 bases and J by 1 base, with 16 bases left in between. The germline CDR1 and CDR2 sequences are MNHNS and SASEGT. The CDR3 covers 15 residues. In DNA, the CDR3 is TGTGCCAGCACCCCTCAGGGGGGATTCCAAGAGACCCAGTACTTC. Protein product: CASTPQGGFQETQYF.

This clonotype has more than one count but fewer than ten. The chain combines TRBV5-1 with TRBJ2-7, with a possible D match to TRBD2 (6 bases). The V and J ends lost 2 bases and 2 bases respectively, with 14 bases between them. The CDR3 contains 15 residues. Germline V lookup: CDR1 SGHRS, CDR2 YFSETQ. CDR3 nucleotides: TGCGCCAGCAGCTTCACCCCGGGGGACGCCTACGAGCAGTACTTC. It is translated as CASSFTPGDAYEQYF.

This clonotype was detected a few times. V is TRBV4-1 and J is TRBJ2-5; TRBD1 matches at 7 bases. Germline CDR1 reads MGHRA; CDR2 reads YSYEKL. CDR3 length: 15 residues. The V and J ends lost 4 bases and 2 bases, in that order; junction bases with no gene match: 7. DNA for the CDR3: TGCGCCAGCAGCCCATATAGGGGGCTGCAAGAGACCCAGTACTTC. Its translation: CASSPYRGLQETQYF.

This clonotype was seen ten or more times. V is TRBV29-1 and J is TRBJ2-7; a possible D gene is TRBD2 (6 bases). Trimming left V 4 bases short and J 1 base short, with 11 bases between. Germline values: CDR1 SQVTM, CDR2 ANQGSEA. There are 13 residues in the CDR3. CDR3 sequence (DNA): TGCAGCGTTGCCCCAGCGGGTTCCTACGAGCAGTACTTC. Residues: CSVAPAGSYEQYF.

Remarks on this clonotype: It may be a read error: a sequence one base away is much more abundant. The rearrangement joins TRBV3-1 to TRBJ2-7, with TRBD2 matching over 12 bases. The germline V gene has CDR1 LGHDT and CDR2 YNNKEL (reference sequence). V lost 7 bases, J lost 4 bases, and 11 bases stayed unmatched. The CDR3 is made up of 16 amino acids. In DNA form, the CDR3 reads TGTGCCAGCATCTCTGACCGACTAGCGGGAGCTTACGAGCAGTACTTC. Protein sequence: CASISDRLAGAYEQYF.

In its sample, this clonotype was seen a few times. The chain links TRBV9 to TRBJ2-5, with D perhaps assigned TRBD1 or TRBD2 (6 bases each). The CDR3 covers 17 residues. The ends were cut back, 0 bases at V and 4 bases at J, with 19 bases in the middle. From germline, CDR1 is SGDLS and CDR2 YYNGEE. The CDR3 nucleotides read TGTGCCAGCAGCGTAGGTGAACAGGGAGGTTTCGCAGAGACCCAGTACTTC. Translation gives CASSVGEQGGFAETQYF.

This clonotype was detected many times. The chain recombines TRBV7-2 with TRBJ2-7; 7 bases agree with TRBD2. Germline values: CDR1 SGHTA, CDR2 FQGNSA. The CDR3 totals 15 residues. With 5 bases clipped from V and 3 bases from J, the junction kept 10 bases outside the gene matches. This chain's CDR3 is CASSRTPGLYYEQYF. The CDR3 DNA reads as TGTGCCAGCAGCCGAACACCGGGACTATACTACGAGCAGTACTTC.

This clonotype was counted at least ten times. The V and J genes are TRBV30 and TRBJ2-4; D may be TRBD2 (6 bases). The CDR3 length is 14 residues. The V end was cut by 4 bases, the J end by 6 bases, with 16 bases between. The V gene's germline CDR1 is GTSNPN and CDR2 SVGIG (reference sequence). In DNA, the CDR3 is TGTGCCTGGAATGCCGGGAGTGCGGGAAACATTCAGTACTTC. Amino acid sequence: CAWNAGSAGNIQYF.

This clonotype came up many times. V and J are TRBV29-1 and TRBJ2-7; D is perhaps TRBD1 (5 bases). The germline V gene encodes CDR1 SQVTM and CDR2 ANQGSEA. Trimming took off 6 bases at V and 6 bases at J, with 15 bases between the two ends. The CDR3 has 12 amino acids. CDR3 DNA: TGCAGCGTCGGACATCCCTCGGGCGAGCAGTACTTC. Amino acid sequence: CSVGHPSGEQYF.

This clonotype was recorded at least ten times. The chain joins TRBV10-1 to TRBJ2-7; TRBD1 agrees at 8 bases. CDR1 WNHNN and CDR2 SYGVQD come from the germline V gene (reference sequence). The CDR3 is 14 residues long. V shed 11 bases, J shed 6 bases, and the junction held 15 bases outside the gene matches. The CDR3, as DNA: TGCGCCGGACCCGGGACAGGTCAGCTGGTCGAGCAGTACTTC. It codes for CAGPGTGQLVEQYF.

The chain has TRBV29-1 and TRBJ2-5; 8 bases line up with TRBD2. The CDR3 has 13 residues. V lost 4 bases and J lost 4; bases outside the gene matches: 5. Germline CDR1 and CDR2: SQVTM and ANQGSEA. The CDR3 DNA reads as TGCAGCGTTGCTATAGCGGGACCAGAGACCCAGTACTTC. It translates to CSVAIAGPETQYF.